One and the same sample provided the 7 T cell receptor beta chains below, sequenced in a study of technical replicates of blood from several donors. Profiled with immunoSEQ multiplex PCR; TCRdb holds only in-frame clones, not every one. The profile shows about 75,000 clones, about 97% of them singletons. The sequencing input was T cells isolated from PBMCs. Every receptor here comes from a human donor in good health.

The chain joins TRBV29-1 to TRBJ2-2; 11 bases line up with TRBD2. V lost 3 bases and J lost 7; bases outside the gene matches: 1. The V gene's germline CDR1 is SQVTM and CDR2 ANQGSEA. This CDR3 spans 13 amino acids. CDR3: CSVDTSGSGELFF. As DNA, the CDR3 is TGCAGCGTTGACACTAGCGGGAGCGGGGAGCTGTTTTTT.

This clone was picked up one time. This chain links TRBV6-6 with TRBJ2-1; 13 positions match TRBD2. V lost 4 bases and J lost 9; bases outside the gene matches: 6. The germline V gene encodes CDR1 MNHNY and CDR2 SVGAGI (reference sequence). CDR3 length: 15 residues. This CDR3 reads CASSSPGLAGIEQFF. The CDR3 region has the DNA TGTGCCAGCAGTTCTCCGGGACTAGCGGGAATTGAGCAGTTCTTC.

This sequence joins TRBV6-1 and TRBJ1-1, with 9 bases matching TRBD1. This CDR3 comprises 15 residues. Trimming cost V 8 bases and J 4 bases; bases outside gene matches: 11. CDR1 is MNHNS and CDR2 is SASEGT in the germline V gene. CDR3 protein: CASLPGQGFFTEAFF. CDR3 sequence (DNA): TGTGCCAGCTTACCGGGACAGGGCTTTTTCACTGAAGCTTTCTTT.

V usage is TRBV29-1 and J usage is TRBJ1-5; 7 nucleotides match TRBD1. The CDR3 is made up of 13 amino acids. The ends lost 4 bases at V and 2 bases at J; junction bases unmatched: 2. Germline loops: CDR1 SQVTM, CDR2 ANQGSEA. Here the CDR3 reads CSVAGTGNQPQHF. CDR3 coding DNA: TGCAGCGTTGCCGGGACAGGCAATCAGCCCCAGCATTTT.

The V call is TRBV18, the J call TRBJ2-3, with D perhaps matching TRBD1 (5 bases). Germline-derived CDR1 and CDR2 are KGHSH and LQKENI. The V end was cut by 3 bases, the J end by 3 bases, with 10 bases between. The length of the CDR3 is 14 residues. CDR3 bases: TGTGCCAGCTCACCCTCGACAGTAACAGATACGCAGTATTTT. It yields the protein CASSPSTVTDTQYF.

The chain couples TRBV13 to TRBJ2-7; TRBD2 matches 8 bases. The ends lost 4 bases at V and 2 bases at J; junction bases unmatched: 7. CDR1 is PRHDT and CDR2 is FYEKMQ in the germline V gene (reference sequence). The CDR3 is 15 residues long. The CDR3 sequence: CASSSSQRETYEQYF. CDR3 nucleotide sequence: TGTGCCAGCAGCTCCTCCCAGCGGGAGACCTACGAGCAGTACTTC.

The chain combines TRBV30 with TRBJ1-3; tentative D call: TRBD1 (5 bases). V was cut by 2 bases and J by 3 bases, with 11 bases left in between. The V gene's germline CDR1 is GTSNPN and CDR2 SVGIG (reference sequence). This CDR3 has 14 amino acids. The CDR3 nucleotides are TGTGCCTGGAGTATTTGGACACTTGGAAACACCATATATTTT. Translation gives CAWSIWTLGNTIYF.